These 23 T cell receptor beta chains originate from one sample sequenced in a study of blood T cell repertoires in COVID-19. Using immunoSEQ multiplex PCR, the repertoire was profiled, and TCRdb retains in-frame clones only, with some absent. The sample lists some 180,000 clones; about four fifths were seen once. Sequenced material: peripheral blood. Receptors were obtained from a woman in her thirties or forties with COVID-19, enrolled during active disease.

The chain employs TRBV7-9 and TRBJ2-7; 9 bases line up with TRBD2. The CDR3 has 15 residues. V dropped 4 bases and J dropped 3; count of bases not matched to a gene: 7. Per germline, CDR1 SEHNR and CDR2 FQNEAQ (reference sequence). The CDR3 reads CASSWISGSGYEQYF. The CDR3 DNA sequence: TGTGCCAGCAGCTGGATTAGCGGGAGTGGCTACGAGCAGTACTTC.

CDR3 protein: CASTPTGTGFLGDTEAFF. The CDR3 bases are TGTGCCAGCACCCCCACAGGGACAGGGTTCTTAGGGGACACTGAAGCTTTCTTT. The rearrangement uses TRBV7-9 and TRBJ1-1; 9 nucleotides line up with TRBD1. The junction had 18 bases not matched to a gene; V was cut back by 7 bases and J by 3 bases. The germline gives CDR1 SEHNR, CDR2 FQNEAQ (reference sequence). The CDR3 consists of 18 residues.

The chain couples TRBV7-6 to TRBJ2-2; TRBD2 agrees at 13 bases. The junction had 3 bases not matched to a gene; V was cut back by 5 bases and J by 0 bases. The CDR3 has 17 residues. Germline values: CDR1 SGHVS, CDR2 FNYEAQ. Here the CDR3 DNA reads TGTGCCAGCAGCATGACTAGCGGGAGGTCGAACACCGGGGAGCTGTTTTTT. Its protein product is CASSMTSGRSNTGELFF.

The genes are TRBV10-1 and TRBJ2-3; 10 bases map to TRBD1. CDR1 is WNHNN and CDR2 is SYGVQD in the germline V gene (reference sequence). The CDR3 sequence is 14 residues long. After removal of 11 bases from V and 6 bases from J, the junction contained 11 bases not matched to a gene. The CDR3 loop is CACTGTGAPDTQYF. In DNA, the CDR3 is TGCGCCTGCACCGGGACAGGGGCACCCGATACGCAGTATTTT.

The chain links TRBV5-4 to TRBJ2-5; 9 nucleotides align to TRBD1. V was clipped by 6 bases and J by 2 bases; unmatched bases: 11. In germline, CDR1 is SGHNT, CDR2 YYREEE (reference sequence). The CDR3 is 16 residues long. The CDR3 is CASTPPGGTGQETQYF. CDR3 nucleotides: TGTGCCAGCACCCCTCCCGGAGGGACAGGGCAAGAGACCCAGTACTTC.

Written as DNA, the CDR3 is TGTGCCAGCAGTGAACAGGGGGGAGTTGGCTACACCTTC. It translates to CASSEQGGVGYTF. J is TRBJ1-2 and V is TRBV6-1; 7 bases agree with TRBD1. The CDR3 has 13 residues. The germline V gene encodes CDR1 MNHNS and CDR2 SASEGT. The J segment lost 7 bases and the V segment lost 2 bases, leaving 4 bases of the junction unmatched.

The chain links TRBV28 to TRBJ2-1; 10 bases map to TRBD2. The CDR3 contains 19 residues. V lost 6 bases, J lost 6 bases, and 20 bases stayed unmatched. Germline assignment: CDR1 MDHEN and CDR2 SYDVKM. The CDR3 region is CASRQQRGKASGGLNEQFF. The CDR3 DNA follows: TGTGCCAGCAGGCAACAGCGAGGGAAGGCTAGCGGGGGACTCAATGAGCAGTTCTTC.

As DNA, the CDR3 is TGTGCCAGCAGCGTGTCTGGGGGGTATAATTCACCCCTCCACTTT. It translates to CASSVSGGYNSPLHF. The genes are TRBV9 and TRBJ1-6; D is perhaps TRBD1 (5 bases). Trimming removed 2 bases from V and 4 bases from J, with 10 bases in between. Germline V lookup: CDR1 SGDLS, CDR2 YYNGEE. The CDR3 has 15 amino acids.

This clone was counted a single time. V usage is TRBV4-1 and J usage is TRBJ2-3; 9 bases fit TRBD2. This CDR3 has 16 amino acids. V lost 0 bases, J lost 1 base, and 2 bases stayed unmatched. Per the germline V gene, CDR1 is MGHRA and CDR2 is YSYEKL. The CDR3 loop reads CASSQEASGGTDTQYF. CDR3 bases: TGCGCCAGCAGCCAAGAGGCTAGCGGGGGCACAGATACGCAGTATTTT.

The V call is TRBV7-8, the J call TRBJ2-7; 7 nucleotides line up with TRBD1. CDR1 is SGHVS, CDR2 FQNEAQ, per germline. CDR3 size: 14 residues. J was trimmed by 2 bases and V by 1 base; bases with no gene match: 2. The chain's CDR3 is CASSLEGQTYEQYF. The CDR3 DNA sequence: TGTGCCAGCAGCTTAGAGGGACAGACCTACGAGCAGTACTTC.

V and J are TRBV4-2 and TRBJ2-3; a weak D match, TRBD1 (5 bases). V was trimmed by 3 bases and J by 4 bases, leaving 14 bases between them. The germline gives CDR1 LGHNA, CDR2 YNFKEQ. The CDR3 extends over 15 amino acids. CDR3 residues: CASSHLGGAPDTQYF. The CDR3 nucleotides read TGTGCCAGCAGCCACCTCGGTGGGGCCCCAGATACGCAGTATTTT.

Of note for this clone: Other DNA sequences of this sample code for an identical CDR3. The genes are TRBV5-6 and TRBJ1-2, with D possibly being TRBD1 (6 bases). CDR1 SGHDT and CDR2 YYEEEE come from the germline V gene. This CDR3 spans 14 amino acids. V shed 1 base and J shed 4 bases, with 11 bases lying between them. This CDR3 is CASSLNRVLYGYTF. CDR3 coding DNA: TGTGCCAGCAGCTTGAACAGGGTCCTCTATGGCTACACCTTC.

In its sample, this clone was seen many times. The chain combines TRBV4-2 with TRBJ2-3; 9 bases line up with TRBD2. The trim removed 4 bases at V and 6 bases at J, leaving 14 bases unmatched. Germline lookup yields CDR1 LGHNA and CDR2 YNFKEQ. The CDR3 extends over 17 amino acids. The CDR3, as DNA: TGTGCCAGCAGCCGATTCCTTCTAGCGGGAAGTATGGATACGCAGTATTTT. It codes for CASSRFLLAGSMDTQYF.

The chain links TRBV5-8 to TRBJ2-7; 8 nucleotides match TRBD1. The CDR3 is 16 residues long. The germline CDR1 and CDR2 sequences are SGHTS and YDEGEE. Losses at the gene ends were 0 bases for V and 4 bases for J; bases not matched to a gene: 9. The DNA for the CDR3 is TGTGCCAGCAGCTTGGGGGGACAGGAAATCTTATACGAGCAGTACGTC. Encoded protein: CASSLGGQEILYEQYV.

This chain links TRBV5-1 with TRBJ1-4; TRBD1 aligns across 7 bases. Germline trimming cut 7 bases from V and 8 bases from J; bases unmatched to any gene: 8. The CDR3 has 13 residues. Germline V gene lookup returns CDR1 SGHRS and CDR2 YFSETQ. The CDR3 sequence is CASQETGREKLFF. The DNA for the CDR3 is TGCGCCAGCCAGGAGACAGGGCGAGAAAAACTGTTTTTT.

This clone showed up many times. The J gene is TRBJ1-1, the V gene TRBV4-2; D gene unclear. Trimming removed 2 bases from V and 2 bases from J, with 12 bases in between. CDR3 length: 15 amino acids. Germline CDR1 reads LGHNA; CDR2 reads YNFKEQ. This CDR3 reads CASSQTILLNTEAFF. CDR3 sequence (DNA): TGTGCCAGCAGCCAAACTATCCTTCTAAACACTGAAGCTTTCTTT.

The chain combines TRBV29-1 with TRBJ1-2; 7 positions agree with TRBD1. V lost 0 bases and J lost 4; bases outside the gene matches: 5. Germline CDR1 reads SQVTM; CDR2 reads ANQGSEA. The CDR3 runs to 14 residues. CDR3 loop: CSVEEKGAGYGYTF. In DNA form, the CDR3 reads TGCAGCGTTGAAGAGAAGGGGGCAGGCTATGGCTACACCTTC.

The chain's CDR3 is CASSEPSGRTDTQYF. CDR3 bases: TGTGCCAGCAGTGAACCAAGCGGAAGGACAGATACGCAGTATTTT. The rearrangement links TRBV6-1 to TRBJ2-3; D may be TRBD2 (5 bases). CDR1 and CDR2 (germline): MNHNS, SASEGT. V was shortened by 2 bases and J by 3 bases, with 12 bases between the two germline ends. The CDR3 runs to 15 residues.

CDR3 in DNA: TGTGCCAGCAGCCAACATAAGGGGACAGGGGTCCATCAGCCCCAGCATTTT. This gives the protein CASSQHKGTGVHQPQHF. The chain uses TRBV3-1 (or the pseudogene TRBV3-2) and TRBJ1-5; 10 nucleotides line up with TRBD1. Trimming took 2 bases from V and 5 from J; bases not matched to a gene: 9. This CDR3 is built from 17 residues. The germline V gene has CDR1 LGHDT and CDR2 YNNKEL (reference sequence).

CDR3 sequence (DNA): TGTGCCACAAAAGGACAGGGGGCTTACACCGGGGAGCTGTTTTTT. It codes for CATKGQGAYTGELFF. The chain couples TRBV19 to TRBJ2-2; 11 bases match TRBD1. The V gene's germline CDR1 is LNHDA and CDR2 SQIVND (reference sequence). Trimming at V came to 10 bases and at J to 3 bases, leaving 7 bases not matched to a gene. The CDR3 has 15 residues.

Details on this clone: The sample holds other DNA sequences that translate to the same CDR3. The gene calls are TRBV3-1 (or the pseudogene TRBV3-2) and TRBJ2-5; 7 bases fit TRBD2. The CDR3 loop spans 15 amino acids. CDR1 LGHDT and CDR2 YNNKEL come from the germline V gene (reference sequence). Trimming took 0 bases from V and 4 from J; bases not matched to a gene: 5. The CDR3 loop reads CASSQDWGGRETQYF. CDR3 in DNA: TGTGCCAGCAGCCAAGATTGGGGGGGACGAGAGACCCAGTACTTC.

This clone is a singleton in its sample. The chain employs TRBV24-1 and TRBJ2-1, with D perhaps TRBD2 (6 bases). The CDR3 contains 13 residues. V was trimmed by 3 bases and J by 8 bases, leaving 10 bases between them. From germline, CDR1 is KGHDR and CDR2 SFDVKD. CDR3 in amino acids: CATSDGGWDEQFF. DNA of the CDR3: TGTGCCACCAGTGATGGGGGGTGGGATGAGCAGTTCTTC.

V and J are TRBV3-1 (or the pseudogene TRBV3-2) and TRBJ2-3; 9 bases map to TRBD2. The CDR3 extends over 17 amino acids. Germline CDR1 reads LGHDT; CDR2 reads YNNKEL (reference sequence). The trim removed 6 bases at V and 4 bases at J, leaving 14 bases unmatched. In DNA form, the CDR3 reads TGTGCCAGCAGTCTCATAACCGGGACTAGCTTTTCAGATACGCAGTATTTT. This codes for CASSLITGTSFSDTQYF.